A single TCR beta chain is shown here with its context. The sample is drawn from a study of blood T cell repertoires in COVID-19. As for the study in general: Specimens from acute and convalescent COVID-19 originated in the United States, Italy and Spain.

In the original analysis: Cell counts per sample came from amplifying reference gene primers. Sequencing was performed with immunoSEQ multiplex PCR; in TCRdb, only in-frame clones are kept and a portion is missing. V and J calls and clone size are copied from that table; D and trimming were computed from the DNA. The sample has about 320,000 clones, 90% seen once. This CDR3 is built from 16 residues. V lost 1 base to trimming and J lost 4 bases; unmatched junction nucleotides: 7. Germline values: CDR1 KGHDR, CDR2 SFDVKD. Sequencing used PBMCs or T cells enriched from blood (not recorded which). The chain is built from TRBV24-1 and TRBJ2-3; TRBD2 aligns across 7 bases. This TCR derives from a man in his fifties or sixties who had recovered from COVID-19. Written as DNA, the CDR3 is TGTGCCACCAGTGATTTAGGCGGGAGTATTGCAGATACGCAGTATTTT. This translates into CATSDLGGSIADTQYF.